The 23 T cell receptor beta chains in this list originate from one sample, sequenced in a study of CD8+ T cells in alopecia areata. The treatment denotes: oral pan-JAK inhibitor, 5-10 mg twice daily. cDNA reverse transcribed from extracted RNA served as the sequencing template. Data came from immunoSEQ multiplex PCR; TCRdb stores just in-frame clones and leaves some out. The sample has 200,000 to 250,000 clones; about three fifths are singletons. The sample in question was CD4+ T cells sorted from blood, obtained at week 4, from a patient treated with tofacitinib. The receptors derive from a human donor with alopecia areata.

The V and J genes are TRBV29-1 and TRBJ1-2; maybe TRBD1 (5 bases). Per the germline V gene, CDR1 is SQVTM and CDR2 is ANQGSEA. V was pared by 4 bases and J by 6 bases, with 9 bases between. The CDR3 contains 11 residues. CDR3 sequence reads: CSVGWGDGYTF. The CDR3 DNA sequence: TGCAGCGTTGGATGGGGGGATGGCTACACCTTC. Combining the CDR3 with reference TRBV29-1 and TRBJ1-2 gives the whole variable domain SAVISQKPSRDICQRGTSLTIQCQVDSQVTMMFWYRQQPGQSLTLIATANQGSEATYESGFVIDKFPISRPNLTFSTLTVSNMSPEDSSIYLCSVGWGDGYTFGSGTRLTVV.

This clone was counted between two and nine times. The chain links TRBV23-1 to TRBJ2-7; D gene uncertain. TRBV23-1 is labeled an ORF, and its function is uncertain. V was trimmed by 7 bases and J by 1 base, leaving 8 bases between them. This CDR3 is 12 amino acids long. This CDR3 reads CASTLPSYEQYF. The CDR3 DNA sequence: TGCGCCAGCACGCTACCGTCCTACGAGCAGTACTTC.

The CDR3 DNA sequence: TGCGCCAGCAGGAGGTTAGGGAACACCGGGGAGCTGTTTTTT. Translating gives CASRRLGNTGELFF. V usage is TRBV5-1 and J usage is TRBJ2-2; D gene unclear. In germline, CDR1 is SGHRS, CDR2 YFSETQ. V lost 5 bases and J 1 base, leaving 9 bases between the germline ends. The CDR3 loop spans 14 amino acids.

The chain has TRBV30 and TRBJ1-6; possibly TRBD1 for D (5 bases). Germline CDR1 is GTSNPN and CDR2 is SVGIG (reference sequence). The CDR3 loop spans 14 amino acids. V lost 2 bases to trimming and J lost 10 bases, with 15 bases between them. The CDR3 protein is CAWSLAHSGSPLHF. The CDR3 nucleotides are TGTGCCTGGAGTTTGGCTCACTCAGGGTCACCCCTCCACTTT.

In this sample, this clone turned up a few times. V gene TRBV5-1 combines with J gene TRBJ2-6; maybe TRBD1 (5 bases). The CDR3 is made up of 15 amino acids. Germline CDR1 SGHRS, CDR2 YFSETQ. The V end lost 2 bases, the J end lost 0 bases, and 6 bases lay between the germline ends. The CDR3 region is CASSLDSSGANVLTF. The CDR3 region has the DNA TGCGCCAGCAGCTTAGACAGCTCTGGGGCCAACGTCCTGACTTTC.

V usage is TRBV29-1 and J usage is TRBJ2-5; D tentatively fits TRBD1 or TRBD2 (6 bases each). Trimming stripped 4 bases from V and 4 bases from J, with 10 bases between. CDR1 and CDR2 (germline): SQVTM, ANQGSEA. The CDR3 consists of 12 residues. CDR3 DNA sequence: TGCAGCGTTGGGGGGGCAGCAGAGACCCAGTACTTC. Translation: CSVGGAAETQYF. The variable domain in full, with the rest retrieved from reference TRBV29-1 and TRBJ2-5, is SAVISQKPSRDICQRGTSLTIQCQVDSQVTMMFWYRQQPGQSLTLIATANQGSEATYESGFVIDKFPISRPNLTFSTLTVSNMSPEDSSIYLCSVGGAAETQYFGPGTRLLVL.

This sequence joins TRBV30 and TRBJ2-3; weak D call: TRBD2 (5 bases). Germline V gene sequence: CDR1 GTSNPN, CDR2 SVGIG (reference sequence). The CDR3 runs 15 residues. V was trimmed by 3 bases and J by 5 bases, leaving 18 bases between them. Here the CDR3 reads CAWSAGLKGQDTQYF. CDR3 bases: TGTGCCTGGAGCGCCGGACTGAAAGGGCAAGATACGCAGTATTTT. Full variable domain (rest looked up from reference TRBV30 and TRBJ2-3): SQTIHQWPATLVQPVGSPLSLECTVEGTSNPNLYWYRQAAGRGLQLLFYSVGIGQISSEVPQNLSASRPQDRQFILSSKKLLLSDSGFYLCAWSAGLKGQDTQYFGPGTRLTVL.

This clone was seen repeatedly, ten times or more. The rearrangement links TRBV6-1 to TRBJ1-1, with a weak D call TRBD1 (6 bases). The germline gives CDR1 MNHNS, CDR2 SASEGT. The CDR3 has 12 amino acids. Deletions cut 10 bases from V and 8 bases from J, with 17 bases between. For the CDR3, the DNA is TGTGCCACCCAAAGAGACAGGCCGGAAGCTTTCTTT. Its translation: CATQRDRPEAFF.

This clone was observed a few times. The chain combines TRBV10-3 with TRBJ2-3; D is undetermined. The CDR3 consists of 16 residues. Germline assignment: CDR1 ENHRY and CDR2 SYGVKD. V lost 2 bases and J lost 1, with 13 bases in between. Here the CDR3 reads CAISEPISPGTDTQYF. DNA for the CDR3: TGTGCCATCAGTGAGCCGATCAGCCCGGGCACAGATACGCAGTATTTT.

This clone was recorded a few times. V and J are TRBV4-1 and TRBJ2-1; 11 bases line up with TRBD2. Germline V CDR1 and CDR2: MGHRA, YSYEKL. Trimming removed 0 bases from V and 4 bases from J; junction bases left unmatched: 5. The CDR3 runs 17 residues. The CDR3 protein is CASSQDGLAGGYNEQFF. The DNA for the CDR3 is TGCGCCAGCAGCCAAGATGGGCTAGCGGGGGGATACAATGAGCAGTTCTTC.

V gene TRBV30 combines with J gene TRBJ1-2; D not resolved. The CDR3 runs to 13 residues. CDR1 and CDR2 from the germline V gene are GTSNPN and SVGIG (reference sequence). CDR3 loop: CASEGIKKDGYTF. The CDR3 DNA sequence: TGTGCATCCGAAGGGATCAAGAAGGATGGCTACACCTTC.

This clone was seen ten or more times. The DNA for the CDR3 is TGTGCCAGCAGGCCCCGGGAGCAGTGGAATGAGCAGTTCTTC. Encoded protein: CASRPREQWNEQFF. The rearrangement joins TRBV21-1 to TRBJ2-1; TRBD2, as called in the table, went unchecked against the DNA. TRBV21-1 is assigned pseudogene status. The CDR3 extends over 14 amino acids.

The sample holds a few counts of this clone. V is TRBV30 and J is TRBJ2-7; D remains ambiguous. Germline assignment: CDR1 GTSNPN and CDR2 SVGIG (reference sequence). The CDR3 length is 12 residues. Trimming took 5 bases from V and 1 from J, leaving 9 bases between them. The CDR3 region is CAWDRISYEQYF. DNA for the CDR3: TGTGCCTGGGATCGTATATCCTACGAGCAGTACTTC.

The rearrangement uses TRBV20-1 and TRBJ1-1, with no clear D. This CDR3 contains 11 residues. Deletions cut 0 bases from V and 3 bases from J, with 2 bases between. The germline gives CDR1 DFQATT, CDR2 SNEGSKA (reference sequence). CDR3 bases: TGCAGTGCTAGAGATCACACTGAAGCTTTCTTT. Translated: CSARDHTEAFF.

This clone was picked up one time. Other DNA variants within this sample encode the same CDR3. The chain is built from TRBV5-1 and TRBJ1-6, with 9 bases fitting TRBD1. CDR1 is SGHRS and CDR2 is YFSETQ in the germline V gene. This CDR3 has 14 residues. V shed 4 bases, J shed 7 bases, and the junction held 3 bases outside the gene matches. The CDR3 here is CASSLGQGNSPLHF. The CDR3 nucleotides are TGCGCCAGCAGCCTGGGACAGGGAAATTCACCCCTCCACTTT. The entire variable domain, with the rest obtained from reference TRBV5-1 and TRBJ1-6, is as follows: KAGVTQTPRYLIKTRGQQVTLSCSPISGHRSVSWYQQTPGQGLQFLFEYFSETQRNKGNFPGRFSGRQFSNSRSEMNVSTLELGDSALYLCASSLGQGNSPLHFGNGTRLTVT.

J is TRBJ1-5 and V is TRBV2, with TRBD1 matching over 10 bases. With 5 bases clipped from V and 6 bases from J, the junction kept 7 bases outside the gene matches. The CDR3 is 15 amino acids. The germline gives CDR1 SNHLY, CDR2 FYNNEI. CDR3 nucleotides: TGTGCCAGCAGTAGACAGGGGGCGAGTACTCAGCCCCAGCATTTT. This gives the protein CASSRQGASTQPQHF.

Ten or more counts support this clone. V usage is TRBV2 and J usage is TRBJ2-7; TRBD1 is a possible D gene (5 bases). This CDR3 is built from 16 residues. Trimming removed 8 bases at V and 1 base at J, with 21 bases between. CDR1 is SNHLY, CDR2 FYNNEI, per germline. CDR3 in DNA: TGTGCCAGCCAGTCCACTCGGGCAGGGCAATCCTACGAGCAGTACTTC. It is translated as CASQSTRAGQSYEQYF.

V and J are TRBV2 and TRBJ2-1; D assignment may be TRBD1 or TRBD2 (5 bases each). V gave up 4 bases and J gave up 1 base, with 5 bases separating them. CDR1 is SNHLY, CDR2 FYNNEI, per germline. There are 13 residues in the CDR3. The CDR3 loop is CASSGGSYNEQFF. The CDR3 DNA sequence: TGTGCCAGCAGTGGGGGGTCCTACAATGAGCAGTTCTTC.

This clone was counted once. The chain combines TRBV2 with TRBJ2-5; the D is unclear. V was shortened by 0 bases and J by 2 bases, with 10 bases between the two germline ends. The CDR3 spans 15 residues. Germline V lookup: CDR1 SNHLY, CDR2 FYNNEI. The chain's CDR3 is CASSEAQVTQETQYF. The CDR3 nucleotides read TGTGCCAGCAGTGAAGCTCAGGTGACACAAGAGACCCAGTACTTC. Full variable domain (missing parts from reference TRBV2 and TRBJ2-5): EPEVTQTPSHQVTQMGQEVILRCVPISNHLYFYWYRQILGQKVEFLVSFYNNEISEKSEIFDDQFSVERPDGSNFTLKIRSTKLEDSAMYFCASSEAQVTQETQYFGPGTRLLVL.

The rearrangement uses TRBV11-2 and TRBJ2-3, with D unclear. Germline CDR1 is SGHAT and CDR2 is FQNNGV. Trimming pared 0 bases from V and 5 bases from J, leaving 6 bases between. This CDR3 has 13 residues. In DNA form, the CDR3 reads TGTGCCAGCAGCTTAGATCTAAAAGATACGCAGTATTTT. This gives the protein CASSLDLKDTQYF.

This clone was seen ten or more times. The chain joins TRBV19 to TRBJ1-2; unclear D gene. V shed 3 bases and J shed 8 bases, with 13 bases lying between them. The CDR3 loop spans 13 amino acids. The germline gives CDR1 LNHDA, CDR2 SQIVND (reference sequence). CDR3 DNA sequence: TGTGCCAGTAGTATCGTAGCGCGCCCCGGCTACACCTTC. Amino acid sequence: CASSIVARPGYTF.

This chain uses TRBV9 with TRBJ2-4, with D perhaps matching TRBD1 or TRBD2 (5 bases each). V shed 4 bases and J shed 0 bases, with 17 bases lying between them. This CDR3 region has 17 residues. Germline CDR1 SGDLS, CDR2 YYNGEE. CDR3 in amino acids: CASSPRGGWEAKNIQYF. CDR3 DNA: TGTGCCAGCAGCCCGAGGGGTGGATGGGAAGCCAAAAACATTCAGTACTTC.

This chain joins TRBV7-2 and TRBJ2-3; 8 bases line up with TRBD2. J gave up 11 bases and V 5 bases, and 6 bases lay outside the gene matches. Germline CDR1 is SGHTA and CDR2 is FQGNSA. The CDR3 has 12 residues. The CDR3 coding sequence is TGTGCCAGCAGCCCTCTCCTAGCGGGGCAGTATTTT. It is translated as CASSPLLAGQYF.